A single sample is the source of the 11 T cell receptor beta chains below, sequenced in a study of spatial heterogeneity in lung cancer (dated by TCRdb to the late 2010s). General conclusions and limits of the study: A correlation was observed between the number of expanded intratumoral alpha and beta TCRs and the tumor nonsynonymous mutation count.

What the time point label conveys for this sample: sample taken at primary tumor resection. Library method: 5' RACE. These reads were obtained on a NextSeq 500. Using fastp trimming at Q25 and MiXCR clonotype assembly, TCRdb reanalyzed the public sequencing data and kept in-frame beta chains. CDR3 protein sequences are deduplicated, and each keeps its most common genes and DNA. The sample table holds about 3,000 distinct CDR3 sequences, of which 5.5% to 7.5% were seen once. The top ten hold 30% to 35% of the sample. The antigens for these receptors are not known. The starting material was lung tumor tissue, obtained at surgery. The receptors originated from a male donor with early-stage non-small cell lung cancer.

By proportion, this clonotype is medium-sized. CDR3 DNA sequence: TGCGCCAGCAGCCAAGACATTTCTTCAAGCTCCTACAATGAGCAGTTCTTC. Amino acids: CASSQDISSSSYNEQFF. This chain joins TRBV4-3 and TRBJ2-1; no firm D call. The V gene's germline CDR1 is LGHNA and CDR2 YSLEER. Trimming removed 0 bases at V and 0 bases at J, with 12 bases between. The CDR3 runs 17 residues.

By sample share, this clonotype is medium-sized. J is TRBJ1-2 and V is TRBV24-1, with a tentative D call TRBD1 (5 bases). Trimming removed 4 bases at V and 0 bases at J, with 11 bases between. The CDR3 loop spans 15 amino acids. Germline V gene data show CDR1 as KGHDR and CDR2 as SFDVKD. Here the CDR3 reads CATSDPRVSNYGYTF. The CDR3 DNA sequence: TGTGCCACCAGTGACCCCAGGGTCTCTAACTATGGCTACACCTTC.

In this sample, this clonotype turned up a few times. V usage is TRBV28 and J usage is TRBJ2-5; D is perhaps TRBD1 or TRBD2 (7 bases each). Germline loops: CDR1 MDHEN, CDR2 SYDVKM. V lost 8 bases, J lost 1 base, and 17 bases lay in between. The CDR3 contains 15 residues. The CDR3 bases are TGTGCCAGCGGCGCAGGGGGGAGGGCCCAAGAGACCCAGTACTTC. Residues: CASGAGGRAQETQYF.

Regarding this clonotype: Just one base apart from a much larger clone, this may be a read error. The chain joins TRBV5-6 to TRBJ1-5; tentative D call: TRBD1 (6 bases). Trimming removed 4 bases at V and 11 bases at J, with 13 bases between. The length of the CDR3 is 12 residues. CDR1 is SGHDT and CDR2 is YYEEEE in the germline V gene. The CDR3 coding sequence is TGTGCCAGCAGCGGCAGGGGACGGGCCCAGCATTTT. The encoded protein is CASSGRGRAQHF.

This chain joins TRBV11-1 and TRBJ2-7, with TRBD1 as a possible D gene (5 bases). V lost 5 bases and J lost 3, with 14 bases in between. CDR1 is SGHAT and CDR2 is FQDESV in the germline V gene (reference sequence). This CDR3 has 14 amino acids. The CDR3 is CASSPARGGYEQYF. CDR3 coding DNA: TGTGCCAGCAGCCCCGCTAGGGGTGGCTACGAGCAGTACTTC.

This clonotype has a count of ten or more. The chain couples TRBV20-1 to TRBJ2-3, with a possible D match to TRBD1 (5 bases). This CDR3 contains 13 residues. Germline V lookup: CDR1 DFQATT, CDR2 SNEGSKA (reference sequence). Between the trimmed V and J ends, which lost 1 base and 3 bases, there was a span of 8 bases. The CDR3 here is CSARVPGTDTQYF. CDR3 DNA: TGCAGTGCTAGAGTCCCAGGGACAGATACGCAGTATTTT.

The gene calls are TRBV30 and TRBJ2-5; D is uncertain. CDR3 length equals 16 residues. The germline V and J ends were trimmed by 0 bases and 4 bases, with 18 bases remaining between them. Germline loops: CDR1 GTSNPN, CDR2 SVGIG (reference sequence). CDR3 sequence: CAWSVITRGRRETQYF. In DNA form, the CDR3 reads TGTGCCTGGAGTGTAATAACGCGCGGCAGACGAGAGACCCAGTACTTC. Full variable domain (missing parts from reference TRBV30 and TRBJ2-5): SQTIHQWPATLVQPVGSPLSLECTVEGTSNPNLYWYRQAAGRGLQLLFYSVGIGQISSEVPQNLSASRPQDRQFILSSKKLLLSDSGFYLCAWSVITRGRRETQYFGPGTRLLVL.

The chain has TRBV6-2 or TRBV6-3 and TRBJ2-7; 9 bases are shared with TRBD1. V lost 4 bases, J lost 1 base, and 8 bases stayed unmatched. This CDR3 is 16 amino acids long. The germline gives CDR1 MNHEY, CDR2 SVGEGT. The CDR3 DNA sequence: TGTGCCAGCAGTTGGGACCGGGACAGGGCTTCCTACGAGCAGTACTTC. This encodes CASSWDRDRASYEQYF.

In its sample, this clonotype is medium-sized (0.01 to 0.1%). The V gene is TRBV7-2, the J gene TRBJ2-7; possible D gene TRBD1, 6 bases. Trimming removed 5 bases at V and 3 bases at J, with 14 bases between. Germline lookup yields CDR1 SGHTA and CDR2 FQGNSA. The CDR3 runs to 14 residues. The CDR3 coding sequence is TGTGCCAGCAGCCGACCGGGACACTACTACGAGCAGTACTTC. Its translation: CASSRPGHYYEQYF. Drawing the rest from reference TRBV7-2 and TRBJ2-7, the complete variable domain is GAGVSQSPSNKVTEKGKDVELRCDPISGHTALYWYRQSLGQGLEFLIYFQGNSAPDKSGLPSDRFSAERTGGSVSTLTIQRTQQEDSAVYLCASSRPGHYYEQYFGPGTRLTVT.

This clonotype is deemed medium-sized. The chain couples TRBV11-2 to TRBJ2-7; D is uncertain. Germline V gene lookup returns CDR1 SGHAT and CDR2 FQNNGV. Trimming pared 7 bases from V and 3 bases from J, leaving 10 bases between. The CDR3 consists of 12 residues. In nucleotides, the CDR3 is TGTGCCAGCATCGGCGTGAACTACGAGCAGTACTTC. Protein sequence: CASIGVNYEQYF.

This clonotype is termed medium-sized (0.01 to 0.1%). V and J are TRBV10-3 and TRBJ1-2, with 7 bases aligning to TRBD1. V was clipped by 8 bases and J by 5 bases; unmatched bases: 8. The CDR3 contains 13 residues. Germline CDR1 reads ENHRY; CDR2 reads SYGVKD. CDR3 region: CAISEGAGYGYTF. Written as DNA, the CDR3 is TGTGCCATCTCAGAGGGGGCAGGGTATGGCTACACCTTC.